Below are 12 T cell receptor beta chains sequenced from a single sample in a study of tumor-infiltrating lymphocytes in primary liver carcinoma. RNA was extracted from whole blood without cell sorting, alongside germline DNA. The input was 450 to 500 ng total RNA; TCR beta cDNA was made from it with a constant-region primer. Libraries of TCR beta came from three nested multiplex PCR rounds with slightly modified ARM-PCR. Each of the first two PCR rounds ran around 10 cycles with TRBV1-TRBV30 forward and C-beta reverse primers. TCRdb re-derived calls from the multiplex PCR reads in MiXCR, one entry per CDR3 protein. Of 330,000 or so distinct CDR3 sequences listed, less than 70% are singletons. The sequenced material came from peripheral blood. The receptors come from a man aged 40-55 years with primary liver carcinoma and hepatitis B virus infection.

The chain has TRBV6-6 and TRBJ2-7, with 10 bases aligning to TRBD2. This CDR3 is built from 16 residues. The junction had 16 bases not matched to a gene; V was cut back by 2 bases and J by 12 bases. The germline V gene encodes CDR1 MNHNY and CDR2 SVGAGI (reference sequence). CDR3 residues: CASSYGVAGGLDERYF. The CDR3 nucleotides read TGTGCCAGCAGTTACGGGGTAGCGGGAGGTTTGGATGAACGGTACTTC.

On this clonotype: This may be a read error: a much more frequent sequence differs by one nucleotide. The J gene is TRBJ2-3, the V gene TRBV4-1; 8 bases fit TRBD1. The CDR3 sequence is 15 residues long. CDR1 MGHRA and CDR2 YSYEKL come from the germline V gene. The CDR3, as DNA: TGCGTCAGCAGCCAGAGGACAGGGAACGCAGATACGCAGTATTTT. Amino acid sequence: CVSSQRTGNADTQYF.

The chain employs TRBV4-1 and TRBJ2-2, with a tentative D call TRBD1 (5 bases). V lost 4 bases and J 2 bases, leaving 26 bases between the germline ends. This CDR3 region has 20 residues. Germline V gene sequence: CDR1 MGHRA, CDR2 YSYEKL. As DNA, the CDR3 is TGCGCCAGCAGCCTACCATTTTTCGATCGAGACAGCCTTAACACCGGGGAGCTGTTTTTT. It yields the protein CASSLPFFDRDSLNTGELFF.

Comments on this clonotype: No conserved phenylalanine or tryptophan ends this CDR3, so it is likely a read error. The genes are TRBV6-7 and TRBJ2-1; 8 bases fit TRBD2. TRBV6-7 is an ORF for which the function is uncertain. V trimming: 0 bases; J trimming: 5 bases; junction bases outside the gene matches: 9. This CDR3 spans 17 amino acids. CDR3 region: CASSYSKGLADNNEQFL. The CDR3 coding sequence is TGTGCCAGCAGTTACTCGAAAGGACTAGCAGACAACAATGAGCAGTTCCTC.

This clonotype was counted a few times. V usage is TRBV29-1 and J usage is TRBJ2-1, with D perhaps matching TRBD1 (6 bases). V lost 7 bases and J lost 15, with 22 bases in between. Germline loops: CDR1 SQVTM, CDR2 ANQGSEA. CDR3 length equals 12 residues. This chain's CDR3 is CSAKTGPLRRFF. For the CDR3, the DNA is TGCAGCGCAAAGACAGGTCCCCTCAGGCGGTTCTTC.

This clonotype was seen many times. The chain uses TRBV11-2 and TRBJ2-1; 11 nucleotides align to TRBD2. V shed 3 bases and J 7 bases; nucleotides not matched to a gene: 5. CDR3 size: 15 residues. Germline V gene lookup returns CDR1 SGHAT and CDR2 FQNNGV. For the CDR3, the DNA is TGTGCCAGCAGCTTGGCCCTAGCGGGGGGAAATGAGCAGTTCTTC. Its translation: CASSLALAGGNEQFF. Variable domain in full (rest from reference TRBV11-2 and TRBJ2-1): EAGVAQSPRYKIIEKRQSVAFWCNPISGHATLYWYQQILGQGPKLLIQFQNNGVVDDSQLPKDRFSAERLKGVDSTLKIQPAKLEDSAVYLCASSLALAGGNEQFFGPGTRLTVL.

On this clonotype: Being one base from a much bigger clone, this may be a read error. V and J are TRBV29-1 and TRBJ1-5, with 7 bases lining up with TRBD1. Germline V lookup: CDR1 SQVTM, CDR2 ANQGSEA. The CDR3 is 13 amino acids. V gave up 4 bases and J gave up 8 bases; unmatched junction bases: 8. The CDR3 bases are TGCAGCGTTGGGGAGGACAGGAATAAGCCCCAGCATTTT. It encodes CSVGEDRNKPQHF.

Comment on this clonotype: Given a much more abundant clone one base away, this may be a read error. The chain has TRBV29-1 and TRBJ2-3, with a possible D match to TRBD2 (5 bases). In germline, CDR1 is SQVTM, CDR2 ANQGSEA. The CDR3 has 15 residues. CDR3 sequence (DNA): TGCAGCGTTGAACTAGCCGGCCGGCGCACAGATATGCAGTATTTT. Translated: CSVELAGRRTDMQYF.

In this sample, this clonotype turned up once. It is likely a read error, because the conserved phenylalanine at the end of the CDR3 is missing. V usage is TRBV5-1 and J usage is TRBJ2-7; a weak D match, TRBD1 (5 bases). In germline, CDR1 is SGHRS, CDR2 YFSETQ. The CDR3 is 13 amino acids. Between the trimmed V and J ends, which lost 4 bases and 1 base, there was a span of 9 bases. The CDR3 DNA reads TGCGCCAGCAGCGGGGCCGGGTCCTACGAGCAGTACTTA. Its translation: CASSGAGSYEQYL.

This clonotype was detected ten times or more. The J gene is TRBJ2-7, the V gene TRBV11-2; 10 bases fit TRBD1. The CDR3 sequence is 14 residues long. Trimming at V came to 5 bases and at J to 2 bases, leaving 3 bases not matched to a gene. Germline loops: CDR1 SGHAT, CDR2 FQNNGV. For the CDR3, the DNA is TGTGCCAGCAGCCGACAGGGGGCGGCCTACGAGCAGTACTTC. This sequence encodes CASSRQGAAYEQYF.

The DNA for the CDR3 is TGTGCCAGCAGCTTAGGAGCGGGAGCCCCACTTGAGCAGTTCTTC. Its translation is CASSLGAGAPLEQFF. The rearrangement uses TRBV11-2 and TRBJ2-1; 8 positions match TRBD2. Trimming cost V 1 base and J 9 bases; bases outside gene matches: 8. This CDR3 has 15 residues. Germline assignment: CDR1 SGHAT and CDR2 FQNNGV.

This clonotype has ten or more counts. V and J are TRBV6-6 and TRBJ2-5; the D is unclear. The CDR3 runs 15 residues. The V and J ends lost 1 base and 0 bases respectively, with 9 bases between them. The germline gives CDR1 MNHNY, CDR2 SVGAGI (reference sequence). The CDR3 here is CASSYLGRDQETQYF. The DNA for the CDR3 is TGTGCCAGCAGTTACTTAGGAAGAGACCAAGAGACCCAGTACTTC.